These 3 T cell receptor beta chains came from one sample sequenced in a study of shared clonotypes between healthy human individuals. This table comes from immunoSEQ multiplex PCR, and its TCRdb copy is limited to in-frame clones, with some not included. The sample shows around 2.3 million clones, around 95% of them seen only once. Specimen: naive CD4+ T cells sorted from blood. Subset given: CD45RA+ positively selected. The source of these receptors is a young man in good health.

This chain links TRBV19 with TRBJ1-1; TRBD1 might be the D (6 bases). The CDR3 loop spans 14 amino acids. Germline lookup yields CDR1 LNHDA and CDR2 SQIVND (reference sequence). Trimming pared 8 bases from V and 3 bases from J, leaving 16 bases between. The CDR3 bases are TGTGCCAGTGGTGAAACAGGGTTATACACTGAAGCTTTCTTT. Residues: CASGETGLYTEAFF. The variable domain in full, completed from reference TRBV19 and TRBJ1-1, reads DGGITQSPKYLFRKEGQNVTLSCEQNLNHDAMYWYRQDPGQGLRLIYYSQIVNDFQKGDIAEGYSVSREKKESFPLTVTSAQKNPTAFYLCASGETGLYTEAFFGQGTRLTVV.

This chain joins TRBV19 and TRBJ2-3; the match to TRBD2 covers 9 bases. The germline V gene has CDR1 LNHDA and CDR2 SQIVND (reference sequence). This CDR3 has 16 amino acids. V shed 4 bases, J shed 0 bases, and the junction held 5 bases outside the gene matches. The CDR3 DNA sequence: TGTGCCAGTAGTAGAAGACTAGCGGCTAGCACAGATACGCAGTATTTT. This sequence encodes CASSRRLAASTDTQYF.

As for this clone: The same CDR3 can be traced to other DNA sequences in this sample. This chain joins TRBV6-1 and TRBJ2-7; D possibly corresponds to TRBD1 (6 bases). The germline V gene encodes CDR1 MNHNS and CDR2 SASEGT. V was trimmed by 8 bases and J by 4 bases, leaving 9 bases between them. This CDR3 is built from 11 residues. CDR3 in DNA: TGTGCCAGCGCAGGGGCGTACGAGCAGTACTTC. Protein: CASAGAYEQYF.